The 27 T cell receptor beta chains below come from one sample, sequenced in a study of T cells in Graves' hyperthyroidism and ophthalmopathy (dated by TCRdb to the late 2010s). The library was obtained by multiplex PCR. The sequencer was an Illumina HiSeq 2000. Amplification of TCR beta CDR3 regions was carried out from RNA transcripts. The first round of RT-PCR for the TCR CDR3 was performed with the HTBI primer set and the Qiagen OneStep RT-PCR kit. TCRdb cleaned the public reads at Q25 with fastp, built clones with MiXCR and kept in-frame beta chains. Merged by CDR3 protein, the rows form single entries marked with the most common genes and DNA. The sample yields about 610,000 distinct CDR3 sequences; 35% to 55% were counted once. The ten largest make up 7.5% to 8.5% of the sample. Material: peripheral blood or thyroid tissue (not recorded which). These TCRs come from a woman aged 18-30 years with Graves' hyperthyroidism.

This clonotype was seen repeatedly, ten times or more. The CDR3 nucleotides are TGTGCCAGCAGTGGAGACAGGGCGAGGAGGAACACTGAAGCTTTCTTT. It translates to CASSGDRARRNTEAFF. The genes are TRBV25-1 and TRBJ1-1; 7 positions agree with TRBD1. Trimming took 4 bases from V and 1 from J; bases not matched to a gene: 9. Germline V gene sequence: CDR1 MGHDK, CDR2 SYGVNS. The CDR3 covers 16 residues.

This clonotype was picked up a small number of times. The CDR3 here is CASSRLAGTFYEQYF. The CDR3 nucleotides read TGTGCCAGCAGTAGACTAGCGGGAACTTTCTACGAGCAGTACTTC. The chain uses TRBV6-5 and TRBJ2-7; 11 bases agree with TRBD2. Trimming removed 5 bases from V and 3 bases from J; junction bases left unmatched: 6. The CDR3 has 15 residues. Germline CDR1 is MNHEY and CDR2 is SVGAGI.

This clonotype was observed at least ten times. V gene TRBV19 combines with J gene TRBJ2-7, with unresolved D. The V end was cut by 4 bases, the J end by 2 bases, with 12 bases between. The CDR3 spans 14 residues. Germline V gives CDR1 LNHDA, CDR2 SQIVND (reference sequence). As DNA, the CDR3 is TGTGCCAGTAGTAAGACGGGCCCGACCTACGAGCAGTACTTC. This encodes CASSKTGPTYEQYF.

This clonotype was seen a handful of times. This rearrangement joins TRBV24-1 to TRBJ2-3; possibly TRBD1 for D (5 bases). Germline V gives CDR1 KGHDR, CDR2 SFDVKD. V was clipped by 7 bases and J by 4 bases, with 11 bases between them. The CDR3 runs to 13 residues. CDR3 bases: TGTGCCACCAGACAGGCCCCGTCAGATACGCAGTATTTT. The encoded protein is CATRQAPSDTQYF.

Ten or more counts support this clonotype. The V gene is TRBV6-6, the J gene TRBJ2-7; D is perhaps TRBD1 or TRBD2 (5 bases each). The CDR3 spans 14 residues. V was pared by 6 bases and J by 7 bases, with 19 bases between. In germline, CDR1 is MNHNY, CDR2 SVGAGI (reference sequence). CDR3 loop: CASRNPGPTGEQYF. DNA of the CDR3: TGTGCCAGCAGAAATCCGGGACCGACCGGAGAGCAGTACTTC.

Turning to this clonotype: This may arise from a read error, as a much more abundant clone is one base away. The rearrangement links TRBV6-1 to TRBJ2-7; D perhaps matches TRBD2 (6 bases). The germline V gene encodes CDR1 MNHNS and CDR2 SASEGT. Trimming removed 8 bases from V and 5 bases from J, with 19 bases in between. The CDR3 has 14 amino acids. CDR3 loop: CASRMAGSGDEQYF. Written as DNA, the CDR3 is TGTGCCAGCCGAATGGCTGGTTCGGGGGACGAGCAGTACTTC.

This clonotype was detected many times. The V gene is TRBV6-1, the J gene TRBJ2-7; TRBD2 matches at 10 bases. Germline loops: CDR1 MNHNS, CDR2 SASEGT. V lost 5 bases, J lost 2 bases, and 3 bases stayed unmatched. The CDR3 has 14 residues. The CDR3 DNA follows: TGTGCCAGCAGTAAAGGACTAGCGGCCTACGAGCAGTACTTC. Protein sequence: CASSKGLAAYEQYF.

The rearrangement links TRBV29-1 to TRBJ1-1, with TRBD1 as a possible D gene (6 bases). CDR1 SQVTM and CDR2 ANQGSEA come from the germline V gene. V shed 2 bases and J shed 11 bases, with 21 bases lying between them. The CDR3 spans 14 residues. CDR3 sequence: CSVEPTSGASKAFF. CDR3 DNA sequence: TGCAGCGTTGAACCCACCTCAGGGGCATCGAAGGCTTTCTTT.

This clonotype was recorded a few times. The rearrangement joins TRBV5-1 to TRBJ2-7, with D possibly matching TRBD2 (6 bases). The germline V and J ends were trimmed by 4 bases and 1 base, with 18 bases remaining between them. The CDR3 totals 16 residues. Germline V gives CDR1 SGHRS, CDR2 YFSETQ. CDR3 nucleotide sequence: TGCGCCAGCAGCCCCGGAGGAGGGGCCGGGTCCTACGAGCAGTACTTC. This encodes CASSPGGGAGSYEQYF.

Points on this clonotype: At one boundary the junction diverges from the germline segment, which might be a read error. J is TRBJ1-1 and V is TRBV10-2; D is possibly TRBD1 (6 bases). Germline loops: CDR1 WSHSY, CDR2 SAAADI. The CDR3 covers 13 residues. CDR3 loop: CACSDEGDLEAFF. CDR3 DNA: TGCGCCTGCAGTGACGAGGGGGACCTTGAAGCTTTCTTT.

The rearrangement joins TRBV7-2 to TRBJ2-5; 9 nucleotides match TRBD2. The DNA end favors TRBJ2-1, so the J call may be wrong. CDR1 SGHTA and CDR2 FQGNSA come from the germline V gene. The CDR3 consists of 16 residues. This CDR3 is CASSLALSAGGYEQFF. The CDR3 region has the DNA TGTGCCAGCAGCTTAGCGTTGTCAGCGGGAGGCTATGAGCAGTTCTTC.

This clonotype showed up many times. Relative to the germline gene, one junction end is altered; a read error may explain this. The gene calls are TRBV29-1 and TRBJ2-1; D is possibly TRBD1 (6 bases). Germline CDR1 and CDR2: SQVTM and ANQGSEA. CDR3 length equals 10 residues. CDR3 region: CSVRGQGLEF. In DNA form, the CDR3 reads TGCAGCGTTAGGGGTCAGGGGCTGGAGTTC.

Ten or more counts support this clonotype. The CDR3 here is CASSSAGGAYEQYF. CDR3 nucleotide sequence: TGTGCCAGCAGCTCAGCGGGAGGTGCCTACGAGCAGTACTTC. The chain recombines TRBV13 with TRBJ2-7; 9 bases are shared with TRBD2. The junction had 3 bases not matched to a gene; V was cut back by 4 bases and J by 2 bases. The germline V gene encodes CDR1 PRHDT and CDR2 FYEKMQ (reference sequence). This CDR3 spans 14 amino acids.

The chain combines TRBV7-6 with TRBJ2-7; TRBD2 aligns across 13 bases. The J call may be wrong; the DNA end is better matched by TRBJ2-1. CDR1 SGHVS and CDR2 FNYEAQ come from the germline V gene. This CDR3 spans 14 amino acids. CDR3: CASRRTSGSDEQFF. In DNA, the CDR3 is TGTGCCAGCAGACGGACTAGCGGGAGCGATGAGCAGTTCTTC.

This clonotype showed up many times. The rearrangement links TRBV20-1 to TRBJ1-4; no clear D. The CDR3 has 15 amino acids. Looked up from germline, CDR1 is DFQATT and CDR2 is SNEGSKA (reference sequence). Trimming stripped 2 bases from V and 2 bases from J, with 12 bases between. This CDR3 is CSARLRRSTNEKLFF. The CDR3 DNA sequence: TGCAGTGCTAGACTACGGCGGAGCACTAATGAAAAACTGTTTTTT.

This chain uses TRBV6-6 with TRBJ2-7; D remains ambiguous. The DNA matches TRBJ2-1 better at its end, which makes the J call doubtful. The CDR3 consists of 12 residues. From germline, CDR1 is MNHNY and CDR2 SVGAGI (reference sequence). Here the CDR3 DNA reads TGTGCCAGCAGTAAGACACAAGATGAGCAGTTCTTC. It codes for CASSKTQDEQFF.

Only one count was recorded for this clonotype. CDR3 nucleotide sequence: TGTGCCAGCAGCGCCCCAACCGGGACGGCATATGGCTACACCTTC. It specifies CASSAPTGTAYGYTF. V and J are TRBV9 and TRBJ1-2; possible D gene TRBD1, 5 bases. Trimming took off 3 bases at V and 5 bases at J, with 17 bases between the two ends. Germline V gene sequence: CDR1 SGDLS, CDR2 YYNGEE. The length of the CDR3 is 15 residues.

Ten or more counts support this clonotype. The chain joins TRBV5-1 to TRBJ2-7; 11 bases agree with TRBD2. The germline V gene has CDR1 SGHRS and CDR2 YFSETQ. V lost 0 bases to trimming and J lost 2 bases; unmatched junction nucleotides: 7. The length of the CDR3 is 17 residues. The DNA of the CDR3 is TGCGCCAGCAGCTTGGAACTAGCGGGAGTCCAGCCCTACGAGCAGTACTTC. As protein: CASSLELAGVQPYEQYF.

This chain connects TRBV6-6 to TRBJ1-2; tentatively, D is TRBD1 (5 bases). Germline loops: CDR1 MNHNY, CDR2 SVGAGI (reference sequence). V was trimmed by 2 bases and J by 2 bases, leaving 18 bases between them. The CDR3 is 17 residues long. CDR3 in DNA: TGTGCCAGCAGTTACGGGACTAGCGGGTACGGAAACTATGGCTACACCTTC. Protein: CASSYGTSGYGNYGYTF.

The sample holds a few counts of this clonotype. The gene calls are TRBV6-1 and TRBJ2-5, with TRBD2 matching over 8 bases. CDR1 is MNHNS, CDR2 SASEGT, per germline. The CDR3 has 16 amino acids. With V trimmed by 1 base and J by 2 bases, 6 bases remained unmatched. The CDR3 bases are TGTGCCAGCAGTGAAGTAAGCGGGAGTGGGCAAGAGACCCAGTACTTC. Amino acids: CASSEVSGSGQETQYF.

CDR3 amino acids: CASSPGQGWIAEAFF. In DNA, the CDR3 is TGTGCCAGCAGCCCGGGACAGGGCTGGATCGCTGAAGCTTTCTTT. This chain joins TRBV14 and TRBJ1-1; TRBD1 aligns across 9 bases. Looked up from germline, CDR1 is SGHDN and CDR2 is FVKESK. The CDR3 has 15 amino acids. The V segment lost 4 bases and the J segment 6 bases; nucleotides outside the gene matches: 9. The full variable domain, its missing parts supplied by reference TRBV14 and TRBJ1-1, is EAGVTQFPSHSVIEKGQTVTLRCDPISGHDNLYWYRRVMGKEIKFLLHFVKESKQDESGMPNNRFLAERTGGTYSTLKVQPAELEDSGVYFCASSPGQGWIAEAFFGQGTRLTVV.

This clonotype was seen many times. The chain links TRBV4-2 to TRBJ1-1; 12 bases agree with TRBD1. Per the germline V gene, CDR1 is LGHNA and CDR2 is YNFKEQ. The CDR3 is 17 amino acids. V dropped 1 base and J dropped 4; count of bases not matched to a gene: 7. For the CDR3, the DNA is TGTGCCAGCAGCCAAGGTGGGACAGGGGGCACGGGCACTGAAGCTTTCTTT. This translates into CASSQGGTGGTGTEAFF.

This clonotype showed up many times. V gene TRBV4-1 combines with J gene TRBJ2-5; 7 nucleotides match TRBD2. Germline-derived CDR1 and CDR2 are MGHRA and YSYEKL. The CDR3 is 17 residues long. The V segment lost 1 base and the J segment 0 bases; nucleotides outside the gene matches: 8. Here the CDR3 reads CASSQGSSGRYQETQYF. DNA for the CDR3: TGCGCCAGCAGCCAAGGATCCTCCGGGAGGTACCAAGAGACCCAGTACTTC.

This clonotype was recorded only once. V and J are TRBV7-2 and TRBJ2-7; possible D gene TRBD2, 6 bases. The CDR3 sequence is 14 residues long. V was trimmed by 3 bases and J by 7 bases, leaving 16 bases between them. Germline V gives CDR1 SGHTA, CDR2 FQGNSA. In DNA, the CDR3 is TGTGCCAGCAGCTTGTTCGGGAGCACCGGGGAGCAGTACTTC. Translating gives CASSLFGSTGEQYF.

This clonotype was found many times. The genes are TRBV19 and TRBJ2-3, with D perhaps TRBD2 (6 bases). The V end was cut by 1 base, the J end by 6 bases, with 11 bases between. The CDR3 consists of 14 residues. Germline CDR1 LNHDA, CDR2 SQIVND (reference sequence). CDR3 in DNA: TGTGCCAGTAGTATAGCGGGAGTGCGGGATACGCAGTATTTT. Translation: CASSIAGVRDTQYF.

The chain couples TRBV24-1 to TRBJ2-5, with TRBD2 matching 13 bases. V shed 3 bases, J shed 1 base, and the junction held 4 bases outside the gene matches. CDR1 is KGHDR and CDR2 is SFDVKD in the germline V gene. The CDR3 length is 17 residues. The CDR3 bases are TGTGCCACCAGTGATCCCGGACTAGCGGGGGCCCAAGAGACCCAGTACTTC. This codes for CATSDPGLAGAQETQYF.

This clonotype was seen once. V is TRBV7-3 and J is TRBJ2-7, with a possible D match to TRBD2 (5 bases). Gene TRBJ2-1 matches the end of the DNA better, so the J call may be wrong. CDR1 and CDR2 (germline): SGHTA, FQGTGA. The CDR3 sequence is 14 residues long. The CDR3 loop is CASSPRTYDNEQFF. CDR3 bases: TGTGCCAGCAGCCCCCGGACTTATGACAATGAGCAGTTCTTC.